One sample yielded the 16 T cell receptor beta chains listed below, sequenced in a study of blood T cells in healthy people across ages (dated by TCRdb to 2013 to 2016). Receptor libraries were prepared by 5' RACE. For sequencing, an Illumina HiSeq 2500 was employed. A second about 7 to 12 cycle PCR used a sample-barcoded 5' primer and a J-beta primer mix. TCRdb handled the public reads itself, with Q25 trimming in fastp and clone calling in MiXCR, and kept productive beta chains. Each CDR3 protein gets just one entry, which takes the most common genes and DNA from the rows behind it. Counted in this sample were around 800,000 distinct CDR3 sequences; approximately 24% of them appeared once. Around 3% of the sample goes to the ten largest clones. The data also belong to a second study, concerning T cells of mothers and their children.

The sample taken for sequencing was blood. Receptors originate from a boy aged 10-17 years in good health.

This clonotype was picked up a small number of times. The V call is TRBV5-1, the J call TRBJ1-1; TRBD1 aligns across 8 bases. V shed 0 bases and J 12 bases; nucleotides not matched to a gene: 7. Germline V lookup: CDR1 SGHRS, CDR2 YFSETQ. The length of the CDR3 is 13 residues. In DNA form, the CDR3 reads TGCGCCAGCAGCTTGGTAGGCAGGGGGCTAACTTTCTTT. This sequence encodes CASSLVGRGLTFF.

The rearrangement joins TRBV2 to TRBJ2-5; TRBD2 aligns across 9 bases. The closer fit of TRBJ2-7 to the DNA end suggests the J call may be wrong. The germline CDR1 and CDR2 sequences are SNHLY and FYNNEI. This CDR3 has 14 residues. The CDR3 protein is CASRRTSVYYEQYF. The DNA of the CDR3 is TGTGCCAGCAGGAGGACTAGCGTATACTACGAGCAGTACTTC.

In this sample, this clonotype turned up many times. The rearrangement joins TRBV20-1 to TRBJ2-1; D unclear. Germline lookup yields CDR1 DFQATT and CDR2 SNEGSKA (reference sequence). This CDR3 has 12 amino acids. V lost 3 bases and J lost 7, with 10 bases in between. CDR3 amino acids: CSASPTSNEQFF. The CDR3 DNA reads as TGCAGTGCTAGCCCCACCTCTAATGAGCAGTTCTTC.

The chain is built from TRBV2 and TRBJ2-5; tentative D call: TRBD1 (5 bases). The CDR3 consists of 14 residues. Trimming pared 0 bases from V and 5 bases from J, leaving 10 bases between. The germline CDR1 and CDR2 sequences are SNHLY and FYNNEI. Here the CDR3 DNA reads TGTGCCAGCAGTGAAGCGGTGGGGCATGAGACCCAGTACTTC. Its protein is CASSEAVGHETQYF.

This clonotype was seen only a few times. The V and J genes are TRBV14 and TRBJ2-1; possibly TRBD2 for D (5 bases). The CDR3 has 17 residues. Germline V lookup: CDR1 SGHDN, CDR2 FVKESK. Deletions cut 4 bases from V and 2 bases from J, with 18 bases between. This CDR3 reads CASSPPLGRRPYNEQFF. The CDR3 nucleotides are TGTGCCAGCAGCCCACCCCTCGGCAGGAGGCCCTACAATGAGCAGTTCTTC.

The chain combines TRBV3-1 with TRBJ2-7; either TRBD1 or TRBD2 may fit D (5 bases each). The J call may be wrong; the DNA end is better matched by TRBJ2-5. This CDR3 contains 16 residues. Germline lookup yields CDR1 LGHDT and CDR2 YNNKEL (reference sequence). This chain's CDR3 is CASSRDVREIGETQYF. CDR3 DNA sequence: TGTGCCAGCAGCCGGGACGTCAGGGAGATAGGAGAGACCCAGTACTTC.

In regard to this clonotype: One junction end does not reproduce the germline sequence, and a read error may be involved. V is TRBV20-1 and J is TRBJ1-1; possible D gene TRBD1, 5 bases. Germline V gene lookup returns CDR1 DFQATT and CDR2 SNEGSKA (reference sequence). CDR3 length: 13 residues. The CDR3 DNA reads as TGCAGTGCGACCGGGACGGTGAACACTGAAGCCCTCTTT. Translating it yields CSATGTVNTEALF.

This clonotype was picked up a small number of times. The V and J genes are TRBV2 and TRBJ1-6; tentatively, D is TRBD1 (6 bases). V was cut by 7 bases and J by 4 bases, with 14 bases left in between. The CDR3 spans 15 residues. Germline V gene sequence: CDR1 SNHLY, CDR2 FYNNEI. In nucleotides, the CDR3 is TGTGCCAGCACGCAGGGGAGATTATATAATTCACCCCTCCACTTT. Translating gives CASTQGRLYNSPLHF. The whole variable domain, remainder taken from reference TRBV2 and TRBJ1-6, is EPEVTQTPSHQVTQMGQEVILRCVPISNHLYFYWYRQILGQKVEFLVSFYNNEISEKSEIFDDQFSVERPDGSNFTLKIRSTKLEDSAMYFCASTQGRLYNSPLHFGNGTRLTVT.

This clonotype was observed a handful of times. The chain joins TRBV6-8 to TRBJ2-5; D is perhaps TRBD2 (6 bases). Germline CDR1 is MNHGY and CDR2 is SAAAGT. This CDR3 spans 15 amino acids. V lost 8 bases, J lost 5 bases, and 21 bases lay in between. The CDR3 region is CASGGLGPRGETQYF. CDR3 DNA: TGTGCCAGCGGGGGTCTGGGACCCCGGGGGGAGACCCAGTACTTC.

This clonotype occurred a few times. The genes are TRBV5-4 and TRBJ2-5, with 14 positions matching TRBD2. Matching the DNA end better, TRBJ2-1 makes the J call doubtful. The CDR3 extends over 16 amino acids. Germline assignment: CDR1 SGHNT and CDR2 YYREEE (reference sequence). The CDR3 region has the DNA TGTGCCAGCAGCATCCCGACTAGCGGGGGGGCTAATGAGCAGTTCTTC. Amino acids: CASSIPTSGGANEQFF.

The chain carries TRBV5-1 and TRBJ2-5; D not certain. The ends were cut back, 4 bases at V and 5 bases at J, with 12 bases in the middle. The CDR3 extends over 13 amino acids. The germline gives CDR1 SGHRS, CDR2 YFSETQ. The CDR3 region is CASSPLRWETQYF. The CDR3 nucleotides are TGCGCCAGCAGCCCCCTCCGTTGGGAGACCCAGTACTTC.

Details on this clonotype: One end of the junction is discordant with germline, which a read error may explain. The chain links TRBV5-1 to TRBJ2-1; either TRBD1 or TRBD2 may fit D (5 bases each). The CDR3 sequence is 14 residues long. From germline, CDR1 is SGHRS and CDR2 YFSETQ. The CDR3 DNA reads as TGCGCCAGCAGCCGGGACGGATTTACCTACGAGCAGTGCTTC. Protein sequence: CASSRDGFTYEQCF.

The chain has TRBV27 and TRBJ2-1; D gene unclear. The ends were cut back, 7 bases at V and 5 bases at J, with 12 bases in the middle. The CDR3 totals 13 residues. Germline loops: CDR1 MNHEY, CDR2 SMNVEV (reference sequence). CDR3 sequence: CASTSRLDNEQFF. CDR3 sequence (DNA): TGTGCCAGCACCTCACGACTGGACAATGAGCAGTTCTTC.

This clonotype appeared a few times. The genes are TRBV4-1 and TRBJ2-1, with 7 bases fitting TRBD2. The CDR3 runs to 16 residues. Germline CDR1 reads MGHRA; CDR2 reads YSYEKL. V shed 1 base, J shed 0 bases, and the junction held 3 bases outside the gene matches. The CDR3 reads CASSQALADSYNEQFF. The CDR3 nucleotides read TGCGCCAGCAGCCAAGCCCTAGCGGACTCCTACAATGAGCAGTTCTTC.

The gene calls are TRBV9 and TRBJ2-1; possibly TRBD2 for D (5 bases). V lost 1 base and J 3 bases, leaving 11 bases between the germline ends. This CDR3 region has 15 residues. In germline, CDR1 is SGDLS, CDR2 YYNGEE. CDR3 in amino acids: CASSVTPSNYNEQFF. The CDR3 DNA follows: TGTGCCAGCAGCGTAACCCCTAGCAACTACAATGAGCAGTTCTTC.

Concerning this clonotype: At one end, the junction sequence differs from germline, possibly due to a read error. The chain recombines TRBV6-6 with TRBJ1-4, with D unresolved. This CDR3 contains 13 residues. The germline V gene has CDR1 MNHNY and CDR2 SVGAGI (reference sequence). The CDR3 protein is CASGYSTEGKLFF. The CDR3, as DNA: TGTGCCAGCGGTTATTCTACCGAGGGAAAACTGTTTTTT.